Listed here are 22 T cell receptor beta chains from one sample, sequenced in a study of blood T cells in healthy people across ages. Using a J-beta primer mix together with a sample-barcoded 5' primer, a second PCR was run for roughly 6 to 11 cycles. TCRdb re-derived calls from the 5' RACE reads in MiXCR, one entry per CDR3 protein. The sample carries some 1,500,000 distinct CDR3 sequences, roughly two fifths recorded once. The sample was blood. Receptors were obtained from a young woman in good health.

This clonotype appeared once. The CDR3 nucleotides read TGTGCCAGCTCACCACTCGGTCGTGAGCTGTTTTTT. Translated, it gives CASSPLGRELFF. The chain has TRBV18 and TRBJ2-2; no clear D gene. Germline V gene sequence: CDR1 KGHSH, CDR2 LQKENI. This CDR3 is 12 amino acids long. V was pared by 1 base and J by 11 bases, with 8 bases between.

The chain uses TRBV6-5 and TRBJ1-6; the D gene is possibly TRBD1 (6 bases). The CDR3 totals 15 residues. Germline assignment: CDR1 MNHEY and CDR2 SVGAGI. V was cut by 6 bases and J by 7 bases, with 16 bases left in between. CDR3 loop: CASSLFQGRNSPLHF. In nucleotides, the CDR3 is TGTGCCAGCAGCCTCTTCCAGGGGAGGAATTCACCCCTCCACTTT.

In this sample, this clonotype turned up a few times. In DNA, the CDR3 is TGTGCCAGCAGTTTTGGGAGCGGGCACTACGAGCAGTACTTC. The encoded protein is CASSFGSGHYEQYF. The rearrangement links TRBV27 to TRBJ2-7, with a possible D match to TRBD2 (6 bases). There are 14 residues in the CDR3. Trimming stripped 3 bases from V and 3 bases from J, with 12 bases between. Looked up from germline, CDR1 is MNHEY and CDR2 is SMNVEV (reference sequence).

The chain is built from TRBV7-2 and TRBJ2-7; the D gene could be TRBD1 or TRBD2 (5 bases each). Gene TRBJ2-5 matches the end of the DNA better, so the J call may be wrong. CDR1 and CDR2 from the germline V gene are SGHTA and FQGNSA. The CDR3 contains 14 residues. CDR3 loop: CASSLVFGGETQYF. In nucleotides, the CDR3 is TGTGCCAGCAGCTTAGTATTTGGGGGTGAGACCCAGTACTTC.

The chain links TRBV7-2 to TRBJ2-7, with 10 positions matching TRBD2. Germline assignment: CDR1 SGHTA and CDR2 FQGNSA. The V and J ends lost 1 base and 3 bases, in that order; junction bases with no gene match: 9. This CDR3 has 17 residues. The CDR3 DNA follows: TGTGCCAGCAGCTTAGGGGCTAGCGGGAGCCAACTCTACGAGCAGTACTTC. Encoded protein: CASSLGASGSQLYEQYF.

The chain is built from TRBV10-3 and TRBJ2-1; 8 nucleotides align to TRBD1. This CDR3 region has 16 residues. The germline gives CDR1 ENHRY, CDR2 SYGVKD. V shed 0 bases, J shed 2 bases, and the junction held 3 bases outside the gene matches. Here the CDR3 reads CAISESGTGTYNEQFF. The CDR3 DNA sequence: TGTGCCATCAGTGAGTCTGGGACAGGTACCTACAATGAGCAGTTCTTC.

The chain uses TRBV29-1 and TRBJ1-2, with D unclear. The CDR3 totals 12 residues. Per the germline V gene, CDR1 is SQVTM and CDR2 is ANQGSEA. V gave up 8 bases and J gave up 2 bases, with 12 bases separating them. CDR3 amino acids: CSSSELNYGYTF. In DNA form, the CDR3 reads TGCAGCTCCAGTGAACTCAACTATGGCTACACCTTC.

The chain joins TRBV20-1 to TRBJ1-5, with 7 positions matching TRBD1. CDR1 and CDR2 (germline): DFQATT, SNEGSKA (reference sequence). This CDR3 region has 12 residues. The J segment lost 4 bases and the V segment lost 5 bases, leaving 2 bases of the junction unmatched. This chain's CDR3 is CSAQGGNQPQHF. CDR3 nucleotides: TGCAGTGCTCAGGGGGGGAATCAGCCCCAGCATTTT.

The genes are TRBV7-2 and TRBJ2-5, with D unclear. V lost 0 bases and J 2 bases, leaving 10 bases between the germline ends. Germline assignment: CDR1 SGHTA and CDR2 FQGNSA. The CDR3 length is 15 residues. The CDR3 loop reads CASSLALAVQETQYF. For the CDR3, the DNA is TGTGCCAGCAGCTTAGCGCTCGCCGTACAAGAGACCCAGTACTTC. Filled out from reference TRBV7-2 and TRBJ2-5, the complete variable domain reads GAGVSQSPSNKVTEKGKDVELRCDPISGHTALYWYRQSLGQGLEFLIYFQGNSAPDKSGLPSDRFSAERTGGSVSTLTIQRTQQEDSAVYLCASSLALAVQETQYFGPGTRLLVL.

This clonotype turned up a few times. The chain has TRBV6-7 and TRBJ2-5; a possible D gene is TRBD1 (5 bases). TRBV6-7 is labeled an ORF, and its function is uncertain. Trimming removed 3 bases at V and 11 bases at J, with 10 bases between. This CDR3 contains 11 residues. CDR3 sequence: CASSYVAGQYF. CDR3 nucleotide sequence: TGTGCCAGCAGTTATGTGGCAGGGCAGTACTTC.

This clonotype was seen only a few times. The V and J genes are TRBV11-2 and TRBJ2-3; TRBD2 matches 11 bases. CDR3 length: 18 amino acids. Losses at the gene ends were 3 bases for V and 2 bases for J; bases not matched to a gene: 10. Per germline, CDR1 SGHAT and CDR2 FQNNGV. The CDR3 is CASSLPLRLAGFTDTQYF. CDR3 bases: TGTGCCAGCAGCTTGCCCCTTCGACTAGCGGGGTTCACAGATACGCAGTATTTT. Supplemented by reference TRBV11-2 and TRBJ2-3, the full variable domain reads EAGVAQSPRYKIIEKRQSVAFWCNPISGHATLYWYQQILGQGPKLLIQFQNNGVVDDSQLPKDRFSAERLKGVDSTLKIQPAKLEDSAVYLCASSLPLRLAGFTDTQYFGPGTRLTVL.

Details on this clonotype: This could be a read error, since a much larger clone is one nucleotide away. The chain carries TRBV29-1 and TRBJ2-5, with 8 bases fitting TRBD1. The V gene's germline CDR1 is SQVTM and CDR2 ANQGSEA. This CDR3 region has 13 residues. In DNA, the CDR3 is TGCAGCATTGAGGGACAGGATCGAGAGACCCAGTACTTC. Translated, it gives CSIEGQDRETQYF.

The chain is built from TRBV6-2 or TRBV6-3 and TRBJ1-6; TRBD1 is a possible D gene (5 bases). The V gene's germline CDR1 is MNHEY and CDR2 SVGEGT. CDR3 size: 14 residues. V shed 5 bases and J shed 7 bases, with 12 bases lying between them. For the CDR3, the DNA is TGTGCCAGCAGTCGGGACCGGCGGAATTCACCCCTCCACTTT. This sequence encodes CASSRDRRNSPLHF.

In its sample, this clonotype was seen once. V and J are TRBV6-5 and TRBJ2-5; 7 nucleotides match TRBD1. Losses at the gene ends were 7 bases for V and 11 bases for J; bases not matched to a gene: 22. This CDR3 region has 16 residues. Germline assignment: CDR1 MNHEY and CDR2 SVGAGI. The CDR3 DNA reads TGTGCCAGCACCCACTCCGGGACAGCCTTATACAATGAGCAGTACTTC. Its translation is CASTHSGTALYNEQYF.

This chain joins TRBV6-2 or TRBV6-3 and TRBJ2-1; 12 nucleotides match TRBD2. CDR3 length equals 18 residues. Germline V lookup: CDR1 MNHEY, CDR2 SVGEGT. The J segment lost 7 bases and the V segment lost 6 bases, leaving 16 bases of the junction unmatched. The CDR3 coding sequence is TGTGCCAGCAGACAACTAGCGGGGGGTTCTAGAGCCGATAATGAGCAGTTCTTC. Translating it yields CASRQLAGGSRADNEQFF.

The V gene is TRBV20-1, the J gene TRBJ2-3; D is undetermined. Per the germline V gene, CDR1 is DFQATT and CDR2 is SNEGSKA (reference sequence). The germline V and J ends were trimmed by 2 bases and 4 bases, with 16 bases remaining between them. This CDR3 comprises 15 residues. In DNA, the CDR3 is TGCAGTGCTAGAAACCCAGTCGGCGCCGCAGATACGCAGTATTTT. Amino acid sequence: CSARNPVGAADTQYF.

This clonotype occurred a few times. J is TRBJ1-2 and V is TRBV27; D is perhaps TRBD1 (5 bases). The CDR3 has 13 residues. Germline loops: CDR1 MNHEY, CDR2 SMNVEV (reference sequence). The V end lost 3 bases, the J end lost 6 bases, and 11 bases lay between the germline ends. The CDR3 DNA reads TGTGCCAGCAGTTTTATGCGGGGGGATGGCTACACCTTC. Protein: CASSFMRGDGYTF.

The gene calls are TRBV10-3 and TRBJ2-7, with a tentative D call TRBD1 (6 bases). CDR1 ENHRY and CDR2 SYGVKD come from the germline V gene. Deletions cut 3 bases from V and 5 bases from J, with 17 bases between. The CDR3 spans 15 residues. The DNA for the CDR3 is TGTGCCATCAGTGAATACCAAAAGGGGGAAGACGAGCAGTACTTC. Its translation is CAISEYQKGEDEQYF.

Regarding this clonotype: The junction does not match germline at one end; this may be a read error. V gene TRBV7-2 combines with J gene TRBJ2-1; D is ambiguous. Germline V gene sequence: CDR1 SGHTA, CDR2 FQGNSA. The length of the CDR3 is 13 residues. The CDR3 DNA is TGTGCCGGCAGCTGGCAGTCGTACAATGAGCAGTTCTTC. Its protein product is CAGSWQSYNEQFF.

The J gene is TRBJ2-5, the V gene TRBV7-9, with no clear D. The ends were cut back, 2 bases at V and 11 bases at J, with 18 bases in the middle. Per germline, CDR1 SEHNR and CDR2 FQNEAQ (reference sequence). The CDR3 is 14 amino acids. Here the CDR3 reads CASSLQDAYNEQYF. The CDR3 coding sequence is TGTGCCAGCAGCTTACAGGACGCGTACAATGAGCAGTACTTC.

The rearrangement joins TRBV6-5 to TRBJ1-3; D is unresolved. Trimming removed 5 bases at V and 0 bases at J, with 8 bases between. Germline V CDR1 and CDR2: MNHEY, SVGAGI. The CDR3 is 14 amino acids. CDR3 region: CASSPGLSGNTIYF. CDR3 nucleotides: TGTGCCAGCAGTCCCGGGCTCTCTGGAAACACCATATATTTT.

V and J are TRBV24-1 and TRBJ2-3; 7 bases are a match to TRBD2. With V trimmed by 3 bases and J by 0 bases, 2 bases remained unmatched. Germline CDR1 and CDR2: KGHDR and SFDVKD. The CDR3 is 15 amino acids. Written as DNA, the CDR3 is TGTGCCACCAGTGATAGCGGGGCTAGCACAGATACGCAGTATTTT. Amino acid sequence: CATSDSGASTDTQYF.